This T cell receptor (beta chain) is from a study of CXCR3-negative and CXCR3-positive naive CD8 T cells. The CDR3 spans 16 residues. Germline assignment: CDR1 SGDLS and CDR2 YYNGEE. The libraries of TRB cDNA were prepared using 5' RACE with UMI labels. TCRdb reprocessed the 5' RACE reads; each CDR3 protein has one entry and no DNA is given. The sample data list some 130,000 distinct CDR3 sequences. This chain connects TRBV9 to TRBJ2-2; TCRdb outputs TRBD2, but without DNA this stays unchecked. Material for sequencing was naive CXCR3- CD8+ T cells from blood. Subset described: CD45RO-CCR7+CD27+CD95- naive CD8+ T cells lacking CXCR3 (TNR3-). This TCR came from a human donor in good health. Some clones in this sample may be carry-over from other donors' samples. The CDR3 protein is CASSVAGTSTTGELFF.